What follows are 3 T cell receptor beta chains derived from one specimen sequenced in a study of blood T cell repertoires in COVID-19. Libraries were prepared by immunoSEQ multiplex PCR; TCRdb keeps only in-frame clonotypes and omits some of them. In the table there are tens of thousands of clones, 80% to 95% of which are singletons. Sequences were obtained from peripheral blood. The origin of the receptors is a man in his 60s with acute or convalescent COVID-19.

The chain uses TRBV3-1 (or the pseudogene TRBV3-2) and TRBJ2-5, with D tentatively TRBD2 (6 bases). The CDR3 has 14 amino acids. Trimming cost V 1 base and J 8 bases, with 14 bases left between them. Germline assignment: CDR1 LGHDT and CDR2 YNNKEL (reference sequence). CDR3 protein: CASSQVGSVTTQYF. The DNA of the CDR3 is TGTGCCAGCAGCCAAGTCGGGAGTGTCACTACCCAGTACTTC.

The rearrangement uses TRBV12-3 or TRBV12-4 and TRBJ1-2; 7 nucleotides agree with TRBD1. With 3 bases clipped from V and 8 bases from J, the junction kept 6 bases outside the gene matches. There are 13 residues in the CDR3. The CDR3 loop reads CASSFKGAEGYTF. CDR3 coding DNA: TGTGCCAGCAGTTTTAAGGGGGCGGAAGGCTACACCTTC.

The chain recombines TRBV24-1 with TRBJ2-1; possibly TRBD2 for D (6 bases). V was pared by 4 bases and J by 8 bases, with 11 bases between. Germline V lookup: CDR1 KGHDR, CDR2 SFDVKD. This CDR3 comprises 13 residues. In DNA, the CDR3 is TGTGCCACCAGTGACACTAGCCTGCATGAGCAGTTCTTC. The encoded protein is CATSDTSLHEQFF.